The source of this T cell receptor (beta chain) is a study of T cell responses to AZD1222 COVID-19 vaccine. Repertoires were generated with immunoSEQ multiplex PCR, while TCRdb's copy carries only in-frame clones and drops some. The sample records some 87,000 clones, around 91% being singletons. This clone was counted once. Its antigen is as yet unknown. There are 14 residues in the CDR3. Germline-derived CDR1 and CDR2 are SGHRS and YFSETQ. V was pared by 4 bases and J by 4 bases, with 14 bases between. Study-wide results and caveats: In a largely white British group with more females than males, clonal diversity was possibly underestimated.

This rearrangement joins TRBV5-1 to TRBJ1-1; the D is unclear. The TCR originated in an adult in good health. The sequencing used peripheral blood, collected on day 0 of MenACWY control vaccination. CDR3 sequence reads: CASSRVNLGTEAFF. The CDR3 DNA is TGCGCCAGCAGCCGGGTAAATCTAGGCACTGAAGCTTTCTTT.